This T cell receptor (beta chain) stems from a study of Ad26.COV2.S vaccination and SARS-CoV-2 variants. Study-level information: The donor was enrolled in the Ad26.COV2.S arm of the COV1001 trial. Once or twice, 56 days apart, Ad26.COV2.S was delivered intramuscularly.

On this clone: Its matching antigen is unknown.

Profiled with immunoSEQ multiplex PCR; TCRdb holds only in-frame clones, not every one. The sample has some 290,000 clones, 70% to 90% seen once. The treatment is: 15 to 20 received Ad26.COV2.S at low or high dose, single or two shots; 5 received placebo; per-sample allocation not given. Following the first vaccine or placebo injection, samples were taken on day 63. Whole-study results and caveats: Vaccine and placebo groups showed comparable non-spike TCR breadth. People given the vaccine had a wider spike-specific TCR breadth than placebo recipients did.

V lost 7 bases and J lost 8; bases outside the gene matches: 10. CDR3 length equals 14 residues. From germline, CDR1 is SGHAT and CDR2 FQNNGV. V and J are TRBV11-2 and TRBJ1-2, with 10 bases lining up with TRBD1. Sample: peripheral blood, taken in a trial of Ad26.COV2.S vaccine versus placebo. This clonotype was sampled from a person between 18 and 60 years old who received the Ad26.COV2.S COVID-19 vaccine or a placebo. DNA of the CDR3: TGTGCCAGCACTCTAGGACAGGGGGTGGGCGGCTACACCTTC. It encodes CASTLGQGVGGYTF.